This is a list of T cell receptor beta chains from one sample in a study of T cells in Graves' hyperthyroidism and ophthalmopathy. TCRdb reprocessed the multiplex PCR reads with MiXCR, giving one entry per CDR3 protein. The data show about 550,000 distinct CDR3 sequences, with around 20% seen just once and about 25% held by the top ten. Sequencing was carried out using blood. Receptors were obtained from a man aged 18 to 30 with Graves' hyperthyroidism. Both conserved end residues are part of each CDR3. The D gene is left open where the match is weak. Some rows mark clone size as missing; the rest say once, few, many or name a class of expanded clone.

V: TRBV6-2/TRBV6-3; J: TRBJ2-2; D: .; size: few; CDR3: CASSYEPPGAGNTGELFF; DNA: TGTGCCAGCAGTTACGAGCCGCCCGGAGCGGGGAACACCGGGGAGCTGTTTTTT
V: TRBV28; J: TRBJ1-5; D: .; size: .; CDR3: CASRSRGVSNQPQHF; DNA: TGTGCCAGCAGGTCTCGGGGAGTTAGCAATCAGCCCCAGCATTTT
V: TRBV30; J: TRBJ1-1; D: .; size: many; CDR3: CAWRTGGPEAFF; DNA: TGTGCCTGGAGAACCGGGGGCCCTGAAGCTTTCTTT
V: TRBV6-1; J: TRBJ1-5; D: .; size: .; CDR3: CASRLDLKQPQHF; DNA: TGTGCCAGCAGACTGGACCTCAAACAGCCCCAGCATTTT
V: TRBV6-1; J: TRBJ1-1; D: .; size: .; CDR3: CASTAVGLEAFF; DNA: TGTGCCAGCACCGCCGTGGGACTCGAGGCTTTCTTT
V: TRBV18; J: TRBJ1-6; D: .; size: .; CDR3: CASSPGTGFNSPLHF; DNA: TGTGCCAGCTCACCAGGGACGGGGTTTAATTCACCCCTCCACTTT
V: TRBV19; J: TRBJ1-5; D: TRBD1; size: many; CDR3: CASEPLGQPNQPQHF; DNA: TGTGCCAGTGAACCTCTGGGACAGCCAAATCAGCCCCAGCATTTT
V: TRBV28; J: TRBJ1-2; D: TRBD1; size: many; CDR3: CASVNRGLLNGYTF; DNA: TGTGCCAGCGTCAACAGGGGGCTACTGAATGGCTACACCTTC
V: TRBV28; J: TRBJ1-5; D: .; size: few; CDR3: CASSLVGARNQPQHF; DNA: TGTGCCAGCAGTTTGGTAGGGGCGCGCAATCAGCCCCAGCATTTT
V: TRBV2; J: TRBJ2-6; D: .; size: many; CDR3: CASWGLTGANVLTF; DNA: TGTGCCAGCTGGGGGTTAACTGGGGCCAACGTCCTGACTTTC
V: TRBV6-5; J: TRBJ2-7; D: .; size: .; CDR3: CASSYSGGSAYEQYF; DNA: TGTGCCAGCAGTTACTCCGGAGGGTCGGCCTACGAGCAGTACTTC
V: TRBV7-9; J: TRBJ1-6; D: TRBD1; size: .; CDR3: CASSLAQGNSPLHF; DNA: TGTGCCAGCAGCTTGGCACAGGGGAACTCACCCCTCCACTTT
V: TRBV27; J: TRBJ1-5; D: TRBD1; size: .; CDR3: CASSPGGIYSNQPQHF; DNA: TGTGCCAGCAGTCCAGGGGGGATATATAGCAATCAGCCCCAGCATTTT
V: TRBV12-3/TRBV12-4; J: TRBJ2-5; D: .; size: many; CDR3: CASSSPRTDSRETQYF; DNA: TGTGCCAGCAGTTCTCCTAGGACAGACTCTAGGGAGACCCAGTACTTC
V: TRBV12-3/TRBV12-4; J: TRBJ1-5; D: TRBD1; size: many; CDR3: CASRLTGGGNQPQHF; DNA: TGTGCCAGCAGACTAACAGGGGGGGGCAATCAGCCCCAGCATTTT
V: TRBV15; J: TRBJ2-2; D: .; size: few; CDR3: CATSRDPVNTGELFF; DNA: TGTGCCACCAGCAGAGATCCGGTGAACACCGGGGAGCTGTTTTTT
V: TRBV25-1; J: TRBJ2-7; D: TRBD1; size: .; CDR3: CASSETGDREQYF; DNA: TGTGCCAGCAGTGAGACAGGGGATCGCGAGCAGTACTTC
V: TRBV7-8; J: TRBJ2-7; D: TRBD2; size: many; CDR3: CASSLEAEFSGFSYEQYF; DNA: TGTGCCAGCAGCTTAGAGGCAGAATTTAGCGGGTTTTCCTACGAGCAGTACTTC
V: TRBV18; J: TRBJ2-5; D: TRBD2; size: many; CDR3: CASSPLLADQETQYF; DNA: TGTGCCAGCTCACCGTTACTAGCGGATCAAGAGACCCAGTACTTC
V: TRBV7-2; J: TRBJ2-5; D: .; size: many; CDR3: CASSLPLETQYF; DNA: TGTGCCAGCAGCTTACCCCTGGAGACCCAGTACTTC
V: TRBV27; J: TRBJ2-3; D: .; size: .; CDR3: CASSPPVTDTQYF; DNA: TGTGCCAGCAGTCCACCAGTTACAGATACGCAGTATTTT
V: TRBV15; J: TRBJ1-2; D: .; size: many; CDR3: CATTLGYREKYGYTF; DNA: TGTGCCACCACCTTGGGGTACAGGGAGAAGTACGGCTACACCTTC
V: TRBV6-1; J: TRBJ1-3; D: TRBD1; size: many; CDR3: CASSTDRGISGNTIYF; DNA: TGTGCCAGCAGCACCGACAGGGGGATCTCTGGAAACACCATATATTTT
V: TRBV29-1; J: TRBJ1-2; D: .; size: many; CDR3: CSVEVPRGYTF; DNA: TGCAGCGTTGAAGTCCCACGGGGCTACACCTTC
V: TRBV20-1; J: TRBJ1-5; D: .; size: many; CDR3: CSARDSPGNSNQPQHF; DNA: TGCAGTGCTAGAGATTCCCCAGGAAATAGCAATCAGCCCCAGCATTTT
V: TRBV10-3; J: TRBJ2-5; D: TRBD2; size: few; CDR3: CAISSSSGSKQETQYF; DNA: TGTGCCATCAGCTCCTCTAGCGGATCAAAACAAGAGACCCAGTACTTC
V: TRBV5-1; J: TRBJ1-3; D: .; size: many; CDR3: CASSLGQTGNTIYF; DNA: TGCGCCAGCAGCTTGGGACAGACTGGAAACACCATATATTTT
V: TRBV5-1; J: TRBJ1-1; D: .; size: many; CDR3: CASSLPGSDTEAFF; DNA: TGCGCCAGCAGCTTGCCAGGGTCGGACACTGAAGCTTTCTTT
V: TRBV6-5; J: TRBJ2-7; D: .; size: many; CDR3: CASSYTGPVKEQYF; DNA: TGTGCCAGCAGTTATACAGGACCAGTAAAGGAGCAGTACTTC
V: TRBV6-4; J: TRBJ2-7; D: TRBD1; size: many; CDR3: CASRGPYRGSTIDEQYF; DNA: TGTGCCAGCAGGGGTCCTTACAGGGGGTCTACAATAGACGAGCAGTACTTC
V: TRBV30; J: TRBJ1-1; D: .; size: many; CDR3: CAWSGETPHRAFF; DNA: TGTGCCTGGAGTGGTGAGACACCACATCGAGCTTTCTTT
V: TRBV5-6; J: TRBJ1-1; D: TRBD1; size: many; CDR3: CASSDRGRGTEAFF; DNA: TGTGCCAGCAGCGACAGGGGAAGAGGAACTGAAGCTTTCTTT
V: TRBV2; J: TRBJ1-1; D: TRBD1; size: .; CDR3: CASRLQTGRNTEAFF; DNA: TGTGCCAGCAGACTACAGACAGGGAGGAACACTGAAGCTTTCTTT
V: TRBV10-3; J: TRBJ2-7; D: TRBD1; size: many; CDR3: CAIRKQGYISEQYF; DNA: TGTGCCATCAGAAAACAGGGGTACATTTCCGAGCAGTACTTC
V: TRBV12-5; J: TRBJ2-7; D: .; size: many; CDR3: CASARGNYEQYF; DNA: TGTGCTAGTGCCCGGGGAAACTACGAGCAGTACTTC
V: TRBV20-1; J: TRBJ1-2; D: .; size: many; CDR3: CSAPVPGTPGYTF; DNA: TGCAGTGCTCCCGTCCCAGGGACCCCTGGCTACACCTTC
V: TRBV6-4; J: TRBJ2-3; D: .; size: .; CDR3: CASTRDRGDTQYF; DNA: TGTGCCAGCACAAGAGATCGGGGAGATACGCAGTATTTT
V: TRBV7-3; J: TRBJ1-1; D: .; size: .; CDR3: CASRIGQDTEAFF; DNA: TGTGCCAGCAGGATTGGACAAGACACTGAAGCTTTCTTT
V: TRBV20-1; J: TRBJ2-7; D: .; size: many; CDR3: CSARVGNEQYF; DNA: TGCAGTGCTAGAGTGGGGAACGAGCAGTACTTC
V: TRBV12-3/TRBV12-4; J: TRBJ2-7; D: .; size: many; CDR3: CASSWGREQYF; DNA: TGTGCCAGCAGTTGGGGTCGCGAGCAGTACTTC
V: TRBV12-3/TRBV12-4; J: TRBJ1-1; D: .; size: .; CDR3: CASSLQGMTEAFF; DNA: TGTGCCAGCAGTCTACAGGGAATGACTGAAGCTTTCTTT
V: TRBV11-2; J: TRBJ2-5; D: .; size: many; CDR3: CASSREQGFGETQYF; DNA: TGTGCCAGCAGTCGTGAACAGGGCTTCGGCGAGACCCAGTACTTC
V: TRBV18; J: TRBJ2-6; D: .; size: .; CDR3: CASSPPGINSGANVLTF; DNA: TGTGCCAGCTCACCACCTGGTATAAACTCTGGGGCCAACGTCCTGACTTTC
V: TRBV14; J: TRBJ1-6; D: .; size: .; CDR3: CASSQTTETAFNSPLHF; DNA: TGTGCCAGCAGCCAAACCACGGAGACAGCATTTAATTCACCCCTCCACTTT
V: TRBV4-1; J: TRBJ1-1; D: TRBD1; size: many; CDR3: CASSQYGIRGRETEAFF; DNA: TGCGCCAGCAGCCAATACGGCATCAGGGGGCGCGAAACTGAAGCTTTCTTT
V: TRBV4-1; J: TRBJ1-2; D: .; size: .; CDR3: CASSQDVSGSYGYTF; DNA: TGCGCCAGCAGCCAAGATGTGTCCGGGAGCTATGGCTACACCTTC
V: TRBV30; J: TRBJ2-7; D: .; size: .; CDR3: CAWSRGPYEQYF; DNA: TGTGCCTGGAGCCGGGGGCCCTACGAGCAGTACTTC
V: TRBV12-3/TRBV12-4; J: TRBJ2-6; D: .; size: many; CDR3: CASSLTGTPGANVLTF; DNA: TGTGCCAGCAGTTTAACTGGGACACCTGGGGCCAACGTCCTGACTTTC
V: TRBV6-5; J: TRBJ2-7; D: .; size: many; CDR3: CASSSRPGGEQYF; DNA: TGTGCCAGCAGTTCGAGACCTGGGGGCGAGCAGTACTTC